These T cell receptor beta chains were read from a single sample in a study of immune cell composition in non-small cell lung cancer. Some clones are missing from TCRdb's copy, which holds only in-frame ones; the method was immunoSEQ multiplex PCR. The sample has roughly 6,600 clones, 70% seen once; the top ten hold about 4.3%. Sequenced input: lung tumor tissue. The source of these receptors is a human donor with non-small cell lung cancer. Both conserved end residues are part of each CDR3. Each record gives: clone size, J gene, V gene, D gene, CDR3 protein, CDR3 DNA. A D gene is named only where the DNA matches it firmly. The size field is filled for only some rows; it gives once, few, many or a size class.

size: few; J: TRBJ2-5; V: TRBV5-1; D: NA; CDR3: CASMGSRETQYF; DNA: TGCGCCAGCATGGGCAGCAGGGAGACCCAGTACTTC
size: few; J: TRBJ1-4; V: TRBV29-1; D: TRBD1; CDR3: CSAGTGSEKLFF; DNA: TGCAGCGCCGGGACAGGGTCTGAAAAACTGTTTTTT
size: NA; J: TRBJ2-7; V: TRBV4-1; D: TRBD2; CDR3: CASSLASGSKTYEQYF; DNA: TGCGCCAGCAGCCTCGCTAGCGGCTCTAAAACCTACGAGCAGTACTTC
size: few; J: TRBJ1-1; V: TRBV15; D: TRBD1; CDR3: CATSYRQGNTEAFF; DNA: TGTGCCACCAGCTACCGACAGGGGAACACTGAAGCTTTCTTT
size: NA; J: TRBJ2-7; V: TRBV5-1; D: NA; CDR3: CASSLEGGNSYEQYF; DNA: TGCGCCAGCAGCTTGGAAGGCGGGAACTCCTACGAGCAGTACTTC
size: NA; J: TRBJ2-1; V: TRBV27; D: NA; CDR3: CASSLELRGYNEQFF; DNA: TGTGCCAGCAGTTTAGAACTCCGGGGGTACAATGAGCAGTTCTTC
size: NA; J: TRBJ2-2; V: TRBV7-2; D: NA; CDR3: CASSQWSPGGELFF; DNA: TGTGCCAGCAGCCAATGGAGTCCCGGTGGGGAGCTGTTTTTT
size: NA; J: TRBJ1-1; V: TRBV5-1; D: NA; CDR3: CASSLEGRGLGTEAFF; DNA: TGCGCCAGCAGCTTGGAGGGGAGGGGCCTGGGCACTGAAGCTTTCTTT
size: NA; J: TRBJ1-5; V: TRBV4-2; D: TRBD1; CDR3: CASSQEPGTANQPQHF; DNA: TGTGCCAGCAGCCAAGAACCGGGGACAGCTAATCAGCCCCAGCATTTT
size: NA; J: TRBJ2-7; V: TRBV4-1; D: NA; CDR3: CASSQDPEFSYEQYF; DNA: TGTGCCAGCAGCCAAGACCCGGAGTTCTCCTACGAGCAGTACTTC
size: once; J: TRBJ2-5; V: TRBV11-2; D: NA; CDR3: CASSLVGGGLQTQYF; DNA: TGTGCCAGCAGCTTAGTGGGCGGGGGCTTGCAGACCCAGTACTTC
size: few; J: TRBJ1-2; V: TRBV7-9; D: NA; CDR3: CASSNDGLYGYTF; DNA: TGTGCCAGCAGCAACGACGGACTCTATGGCTACACCTTC